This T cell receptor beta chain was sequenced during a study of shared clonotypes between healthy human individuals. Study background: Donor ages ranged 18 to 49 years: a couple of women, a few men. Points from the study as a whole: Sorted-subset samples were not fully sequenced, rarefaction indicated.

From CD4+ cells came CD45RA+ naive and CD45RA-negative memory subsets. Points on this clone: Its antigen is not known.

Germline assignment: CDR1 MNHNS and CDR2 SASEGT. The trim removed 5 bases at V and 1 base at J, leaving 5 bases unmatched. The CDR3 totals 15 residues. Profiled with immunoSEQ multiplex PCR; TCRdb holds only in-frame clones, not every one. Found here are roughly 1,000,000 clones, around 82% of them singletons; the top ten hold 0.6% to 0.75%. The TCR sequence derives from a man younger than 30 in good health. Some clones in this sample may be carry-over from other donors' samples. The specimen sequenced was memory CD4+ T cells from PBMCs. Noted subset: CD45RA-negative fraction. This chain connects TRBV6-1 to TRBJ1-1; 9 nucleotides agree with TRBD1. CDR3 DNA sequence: TGTGCCAGCAGTCCATGGGACAGGGCGAACACTGAAGCTTTCTTT. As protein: CASSPWDRANTEAFF.